Presented here are 11 T cell receptor beta chains from one specimen sequenced in a study of shared clonotypes between healthy human individuals. Profiled with immunoSEQ multiplex PCR; TCRdb holds only in-frame clones, not every one. The repertoire holds millions of clones, with approximately 94% as singletons. Terminally differentiated effector memory CD45RA+ cells were excluded by CCR7 positive selection of CD45RO-negative cells. The sequenced sample was naive CD8+ T cells sorted from blood. These receptors were taken from a man between 18 and 35 years old in good health.

The chain carries TRBV9 and TRBJ1-6; 7 bases map to TRBD1. The germline gives CDR1 SGDLS, CDR2 YYNGEE. Germline trimming cut 0 bases from V and 8 bases from J; bases unmatched to any gene: 20. The CDR3 has 20 amino acids. CDR3 in amino acids: CASSVADSILGDRADSPLHF. In DNA, the CDR3 is TGTGCCAGCAGCGTAGCGGATTCCATATTGGGTGACAGGGCTGATTCACCCCTCCACTTT.

The rearrangement uses TRBV28 and TRBJ2-7; no clear D gene. The CDR3 loop spans 13 amino acids. With 3 bases removed from V and 4 bases from J, the gap between germline ends came to 10 bases. The germline CDR1 and CDR2 sequences are MDHEN and SYDVKM. The chain's CDR3 is CASSLSEGYEQYF. As DNA, the CDR3 is TGTGCCAGCAGTTTGTCCGAAGGATACGAGCAGTACTTC. The full variable domain, its missing parts supplied by reference TRBV28 and TRBJ2-7, is DVKVTQSSRYLVKRTGEKVFLECVQDMDHENMFWYRQDPGLGLRLIYFSYDVKMKEKGDIPEGYSVSREKKERFSLILESASTNQTSMYLCASSLSEGYEQYFGPGTRLTVT.

The rearrangement uses TRBV29-1 and TRBJ2-2; 8 positions match TRBD1. The CDR3 length is 13 residues. Germline V gene lookup returns CDR1 SQVTM and CDR2 ANQGSEA. The junction had 7 bases not matched to a gene; V was cut back by 6 bases and J by 7 bases. The CDR3 region is CSVEGQANGELFF. Written as DNA, the CDR3 is TGCAGCGTAGAGGGACAGGCAAACGGGGAGCTGTTTTTT.

J is TRBJ2-3 and V is TRBV5-8; D uncertain. The CDR3 consists of 14 residues. The ends were cut back, 4 bases at V and 2 bases at J, with 11 bases in the middle. Germline V lookup: CDR1 SGHTS, CDR2 YDEGEE. CDR3 coding DNA: TGTGCCAGCAGCCCGTCATTTCACACAGATACGCAGTATTTT. Amino acid sequence: CASSPSFHTDTQYF.

On this clone itself: Other DNA sequences in the same sample also yield this CDR3. The chain couples TRBV9 to TRBJ1-2; D is unresolved. The CDR3 sequence is 13 residues long. Trimming left V 0 bases short and J 4 bases short, with 7 bases between. The V gene's germline CDR1 is SGDLS and CDR2 YYNGEE. CDR3 sequence: CASSVEGFYGYTF. In DNA form, the CDR3 reads TGTGCCAGCAGCGTAGAAGGATTCTATGGCTACACCTTC.

The chain is built from TRBV7-6 and TRBJ2-3; TRBD2 matches at 11 bases. Germline CDR1 reads SGHVS; CDR2 reads FNYEAQ. Germline trimming cut 1 base from V and 2 bases from J; bases unmatched to any gene: 2. The CDR3 sequence is 16 residues long. The CDR3 region is CASSLELAGDTDTQYF. The CDR3 DNA reads TGTGCCAGCAGCTTAGAACTAGCGGGGGACACAGATACGCAGTATTTT.

This clone was recorded only once. This chain joins TRBV9 and TRBJ2-6; D not certain. Germline-derived CDR1 and CDR2 are SGDLS and YYNGEE. V lost 0 bases, J lost 1 base, and 14 bases lay in between. The CDR3 is 18 amino acids. The CDR3 spells CASSVVDGTPSGANVLTF. The DNA for the CDR3 is TGTGCCAGCAGCGTAGTAGACGGAACACCTTCTGGGGCCAACGTCCTGACTTTC.

The chain employs TRBV6-1 and TRBJ2-7; a possible D gene is TRBD1 (6 bases). CDR1 is MNHNS and CDR2 is SASEGT in the germline V gene. There are 14 residues in the CDR3. Trimming shortened V by 2 bases and J by 0 bases, and 8 bases separated the two germline ends. The DNA for the CDR3 is TGTGCCAGCAGTGAATGGGGACACTCCTACGAGCAGTACTTC. Translated, it gives CASSEWGHSYEQYF.

V is TRBV9 and J is TRBJ2-7, with 13 bases lining up with TRBD2. The V gene's germline CDR1 is SGDLS and CDR2 YYNGEE. V gave up 3 bases and J gave up 6 bases; unmatched junction bases: 6. CDR3 length equals 15 residues. CDR3 in DNA: TGTGCCAGCAGCGCGGGGACTAGCGGGGTCGGCGAGCAGTACTTC. Its translation is CASSAGTSGVGEQYF.

The genes are TRBV19 and TRBJ1-4; the D gene is possibly TRBD1 (5 bases). The CDR3 runs 15 residues. Per the germline V gene, CDR1 is LNHDA and CDR2 is SQIVND (reference sequence). Trimming removed 4 bases from V and 2 bases from J, with 11 bases in between. The CDR3 sequence: CASSRTILTNEKLFF. The CDR3 DNA reads as TGTGCCAGTAGTAGGACAATTTTGACTAATGAAAAACTGTTTTTT.

The chain recombines TRBV29-1 with TRBJ2-1; perhaps TRBD1 as D (5 bases). With 6 bases removed from V and 0 bases from J, the gap between germline ends came to 15 bases. The CDR3 spans 15 residues. CDR1 and CDR2 from the germline V gene are SQVTM and ANQGSEA. The CDR3: CSVHRGESSYNEQFF. CDR3 nucleotides: TGCAGCGTCCATAGGGGCGAGAGCTCCTACAATGAGCAGTTCTTC.